These 4 T cell receptor beta chains were sequenced from one sample in a study of TIL therapy for anti-PD-1-resistant metastatic lung cancer (dated by TCRdb to the early 2020s). The time point label, as the study defines it: pre-treatment sample, taken before nivolumab and TIL therapy. The baseline tumor samples were excised metastases, mostly pleural nodules or supraclavicular lymph nodes, taken from the same resection that was used to grow TIL. The immunoSEQ v3 hsTCRB kit was used to amplify TCR beta CDR3 regions from genomic DNA through bias-controlled multiplex PCR. The source is immuneACCESS, and TCRdb retained only in-frame sequences with V and J called. Part of the clones is not carried over; for the studies checked, unresolved V genes explain less than half of this, and the remainder is unexplained. The sample profile shows 45,000 to 60,000 clones; 71% of them were found once. The ten largest clones add up to approximately 5.6% of the sample.

The sequences come from tumor tissue, collected at baseline. The receptors were sampled from a person between 25 and 80 years old with non-small cell lung cancer.

The chain combines TRBV30 with TRBJ2-7, with D perhaps TRBD1 (5 bases). V was shortened by 6 bases and J by 0 bases, with 12 bases between the two germline ends. The CDR3 is made up of 13 amino acids. CDR1 GTSNPN and CDR2 SVGIG come from the germline V gene (reference sequence). CDR3 amino acids: CACRGDSSYEQYF. CDR3 bases: TGTGCCTGCAGAGGCGACAGCTCCTACGAGCAGTACTTC.

The chain links TRBV28 to TRBJ1-2; 8 nucleotides agree with TRBD1. J was trimmed by 9 bases and V by 3 bases; bases with no gene match: 9. The CDR3 contains 14 residues. CDR1 is MDHEN and CDR2 is SYDVKM in the germline V gene. CDR3 in amino acids: CASSLAGQGRSYTF. DNA for the CDR3: TGTGCCAGCAGTTTGGCCGGACAGGGACGGAGCTACACCTTC.

The chain combines TRBV6-1 with TRBJ2-1; TRBD2 aligns across 8 bases. After removal of 6 bases from V and 6 bases from J, the junction contained 10 bases not matched to a gene. The germline CDR1 and CDR2 sequences are MNHNS and SASEGT. This CDR3 has 15 amino acids. CDR3 region: CASRFTSGLSNEQFF. The CDR3 DNA is TGTGCCAGCAGATTTACTAGCGGTCTATCCAATGAGCAGTTCTTC.

This clone was seen a handful of times. The chain combines TRBV6-6 with TRBJ1-2; 10 bases fit TRBD1. The CDR3 has 14 residues. V trimming: 6 bases; J trimming: 7 bases; junction bases outside the gene matches: 8. CDR1 and CDR2 from the germline V gene are MNHNY and SVGAGI (reference sequence). The CDR3 sequence is CASSKRTGGFGYTF. CDR3 DNA sequence: TGTGCCAGCAGCAAGCGGACAGGGGGGTTTGGCTACACCTTC.